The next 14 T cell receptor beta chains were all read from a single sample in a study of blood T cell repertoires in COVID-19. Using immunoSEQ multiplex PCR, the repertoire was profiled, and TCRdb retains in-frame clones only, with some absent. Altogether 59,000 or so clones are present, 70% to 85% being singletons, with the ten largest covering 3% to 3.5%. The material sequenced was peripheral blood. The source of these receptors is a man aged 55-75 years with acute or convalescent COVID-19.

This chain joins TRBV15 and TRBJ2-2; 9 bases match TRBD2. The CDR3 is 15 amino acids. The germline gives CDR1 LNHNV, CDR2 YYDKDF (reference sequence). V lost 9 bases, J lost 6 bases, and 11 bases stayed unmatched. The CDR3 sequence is CATNSGGRGSGELFF. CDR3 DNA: TGTGCCACTAACTCGGGCGGGAGGGGATCCGGGGAGCTGTTTTTT.

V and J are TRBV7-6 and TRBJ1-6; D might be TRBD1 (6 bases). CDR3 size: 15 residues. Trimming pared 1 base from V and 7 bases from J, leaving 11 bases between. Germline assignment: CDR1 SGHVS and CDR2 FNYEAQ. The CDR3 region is CASSLEGGWNSPLHF. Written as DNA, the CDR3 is TGTGCCAGCAGCTTAGAGGGGGGGTGGAATTCACCCCTCCACTTT.

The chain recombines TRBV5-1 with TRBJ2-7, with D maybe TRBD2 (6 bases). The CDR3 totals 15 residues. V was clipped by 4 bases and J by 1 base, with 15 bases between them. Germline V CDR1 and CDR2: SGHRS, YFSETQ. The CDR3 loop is CASSKGAGGSYEQYF. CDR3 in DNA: TGCGCCAGCAGCAAGGGAGCTGGAGGGTCCTACGAGCAGTACTTC.

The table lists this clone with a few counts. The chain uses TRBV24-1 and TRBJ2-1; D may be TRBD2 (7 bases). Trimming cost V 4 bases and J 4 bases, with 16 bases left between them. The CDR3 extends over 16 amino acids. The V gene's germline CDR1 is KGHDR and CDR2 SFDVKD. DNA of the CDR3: TGTGCCACCAGTGACCCGGGGGGCCCGCGGTACAATGAGCAGTTCTTC. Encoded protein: CATSDPGGPRYNEQFF.

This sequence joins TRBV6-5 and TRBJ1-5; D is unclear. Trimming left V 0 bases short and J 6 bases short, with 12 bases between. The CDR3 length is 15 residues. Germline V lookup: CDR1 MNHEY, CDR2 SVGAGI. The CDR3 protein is CASSYSGAVGQPQHF. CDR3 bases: TGTGCCAGCAGTTACTCTGGCGCGGTGGGTCAGCCCCAGCATTTT.

CDR3 sequence: CASSLLAAYSYNEQFF. The DNA for the CDR3 is TGTGCCAGCAGCCTACTAGCCGCCTACTCCTACAATGAGCAGTTCTTC. The V call is TRBV27, the J call TRBJ2-1; a possible D gene is TRBD2 (6 bases). The CDR3 runs 16 residues. Germline loops: CDR1 MNHEY, CDR2 SMNVEV (reference sequence). V was pared by 6 bases and J by 0 bases, with 15 bases between.

The CDR3 is CAWSAPHGQGSFRVGEAFF. CDR3 DNA sequence: TGTGCCTGGAGTGCCCCCCATGGACAGGGTTCCTTTCGGGTGGGTGAAGCTTTCTTT. The chain couples TRBV30 to TRBJ1-1, with 8 positions matching TRBD1. V was pared by 1 base and J by 7 bases, with 23 bases of the junction left unmatched. The length of the CDR3 is 19 residues. Germline CDR1 GTSNPN, CDR2 SVGIG (reference sequence). The complete variable domain, with remaining parts taken from reference TRBV30 and TRBJ1-1, reads SQTIHQWPATLVQPVGSPLSLECTVEGTSNPNLYWYRQAAGRGLQLLFYSVGIGQISSEVPQNLSASRPQDRQFILSSKKLLLSDSGFYLCAWSAPHGQGSFRVGEAFFGQGTRLTVV.

The CDR3 loop is CASSLTLAGGPDEQYF. The CDR3 bases are TGTGCCAGCAGTTTAACTCTCGCGGGAGGGCCCGACGAGCAGTACTTC. The chain uses TRBV27 and TRBJ2-7; 9 bases are shared with TRBD2. The CDR3 runs to 16 residues. Germline V lookup: CDR1 MNHEY, CDR2 SMNVEV (reference sequence). J lost 5 bases, V lost 2 bases, and 10 bases had no gene match.

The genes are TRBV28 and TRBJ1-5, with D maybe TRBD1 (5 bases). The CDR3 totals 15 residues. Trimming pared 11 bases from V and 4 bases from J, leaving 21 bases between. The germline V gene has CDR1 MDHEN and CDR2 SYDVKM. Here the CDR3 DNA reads TGTGCCCTTTCGGGGGAGGGTAAGGGAAATCAGCCCCAGCATTTT. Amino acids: CALSGEGKGNQPQHF.

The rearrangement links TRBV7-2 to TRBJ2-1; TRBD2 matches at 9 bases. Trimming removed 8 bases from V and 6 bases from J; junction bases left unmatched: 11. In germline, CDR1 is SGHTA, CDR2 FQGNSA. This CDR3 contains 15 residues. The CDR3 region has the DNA TGTGCCAGCCGGGCCCGGGCGGGAGGGGGCAATGAGCAGTTCTTC. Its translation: CASRARAGGGNEQFF.

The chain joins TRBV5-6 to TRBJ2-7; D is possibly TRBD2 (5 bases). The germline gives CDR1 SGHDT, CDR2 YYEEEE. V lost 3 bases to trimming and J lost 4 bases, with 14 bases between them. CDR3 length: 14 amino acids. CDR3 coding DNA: TGTGCCAGCAGCTCCACCCGGGATATTTACGAGCAGTACTTC. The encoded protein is CASSSTRDIYEQYF. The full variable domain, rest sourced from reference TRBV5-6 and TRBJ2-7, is DAGVTQSPTHLIKTRGQQVTLRCSPKSGHDTVSWYQQALGQGPQFIFQYYEEEERQRGNFPDRFSGHQFPNYSSELNVNALLLGDSALYLCASSSTRDIYEQYFGPGTRLTVT.

CDR3: CASVSDLAGGNNEQFF. The DNA of the CDR3 is TGTGCCAGCGTTTCCGACCTAGCGGGAGGGAACAATGAGCAGTTCTTC. This chain joins TRBV28 and TRBJ2-1; 12 bases are shared with TRBD2. This CDR3 region has 16 residues. CDR1 is MDHEN, CDR2 SYDVKM, per germline. V lost 8 bases to trimming and J lost 5 bases; unmatched junction nucleotides: 10.

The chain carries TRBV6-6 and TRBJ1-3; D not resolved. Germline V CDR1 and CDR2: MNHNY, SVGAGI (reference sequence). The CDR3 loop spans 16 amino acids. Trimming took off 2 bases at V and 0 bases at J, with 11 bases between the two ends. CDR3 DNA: TGTGCCAGCAGTTACAGCTCCCTCCGCTCTGGAAACACCATATATTTT. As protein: CASSYSSLRSGNTIYF.

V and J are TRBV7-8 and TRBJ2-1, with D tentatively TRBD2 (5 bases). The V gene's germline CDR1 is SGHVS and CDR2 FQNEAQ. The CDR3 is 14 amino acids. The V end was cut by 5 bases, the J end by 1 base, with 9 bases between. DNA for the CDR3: TGTGCCAGCAGCACCTGGACTTCCTACAATGAGCAGTTCTTC. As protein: CASSTWTSYNEQFF.